This TCR beta chain came from a study of read filtering for tumor transcriptome and immune sequencing. Overall study: Among patients, 17 to 20 were male and some 15 female, aged 47 to 80 (mean approximately 64). Eight or nine patients were R-ISS I, approximately 15 were R-ISS II, more than five were R-ISS III. DNase treatment preceded whole-transcriptome library preparation.

There are many counts of this clonotype. The CDR3 totals 14 residues. The V and J ends lost 5 bases and 4 bases, in that order; junction bases with no gene match: 4. Germline V gives CDR1 SGHTA, CDR2 FQGNSA. Every patient had bone marrow sampled while the disease was active. The library was built from around 400 ng RNA with molecular barcoded adaptors for alpha/delta and beta/gamma chains. TCRdb used MiXCR to reprocess the reads, holding one entry per CDR3 protein. The table has about 54,000 distinct CDR3 sequences, 9% to 15% seen once. V gene TRBV7-2 combines with J gene TRBJ2-7; 11 positions agree with TRBD2. Material for sequencing was a population of CD138-negative cells sorted from bone marrow. This TCR was sampled from a donor aged 40 or older with multiple myeloma. The CDR3 DNA reads TGTGCCAGCAGCCGAACTAGCGGGGGTTACGAGCAGTACTTC. Its protein product is CASSRTSGGYEQYF.